The 27 T cell receptor beta chains presented below share a single source sample, sequenced in a study of spatial heterogeneity in lung cancer. Regarding time point: sample taken at primary tumor resection. What these receptors recognize is not known. TCRdb independently ran MiXCR on the 5' RACE reads; one entry per CDR3 protein. This table has about 9,300 distinct CDR3 sequences, roughly 6% appearing once. Findings and limits, study-wide: Mutation counts in tumors were tracked by counts of expanded intratumoral alpha and beta TCRs.

Sequenced material: lung tumor tissue, taken at surgery. These receptors were collected from a male donor with early-stage non-small cell lung cancer.

This clonotype was counted a few times. The chain employs TRBV5-1 and TRBJ2-2, with 9 positions matching TRBD1. CDR1 SGHRS and CDR2 YFSETQ come from the germline V gene. Trimming took 7 bases from V and 0 from J; bases not matched to a gene: 10. This CDR3 is 17 amino acids long. The CDR3 reads CASHFPGQGTNTGELFF. CDR3 nucleotides: TGCGCCAGCCACTTTCCGGGACAGGGCACGAACACCGGGGAGCTGTTTTTT.

This clonotype has a handful of counts. The rearrangement links TRBV12-3 or TRBV12-4 to TRBJ1-1, with 8 positions matching TRBD1. The J segment lost 2 bases and the V segment lost 6 bases, leaving 5 bases of the junction unmatched. This CDR3 contains 14 residues. The CDR3 loop is CASSSGQVNTEAFF. The DNA of the CDR3 is TGTGCCAGCAGCTCGGGACAGGTTAACACTGAAGCTTTCTTT.

This clonotype has a count of ten or more. V gene TRBV6-4 combines with J gene TRBJ2-3; D gene unclear. The CDR3 length is 15 residues. Trimming removed 4 bases from V and 2 bases from J, with 13 bases in between. Germline-derived CDR1 and CDR2 are MRHNA and SNTAGT. The CDR3 DNA is TGTGCCAGCAGTGTAGGGATATCACCCACAGATACGCAGTATTTT. Residues: CASSVGISPTDTQYF.

By share of the sample, this clonotype is medium-sized. The J gene is TRBJ1-2, the V gene TRBV6-1; the match to TRBD1 covers 12 bases. CDR1 MNHNS and CDR2 SASEGT come from the germline V gene. The ends lost 3 bases at V and 7 bases at J; junction bases unmatched: 9. CDR3 size: 16 residues. This CDR3 reads CASSEPGQGARGGYTF. For the CDR3, the DNA is TGTGCCAGCAGTGAGCCGGGACAGGGGGCCAGGGGTGGCTACACCTTC.

The sample holds many counts of this clonotype. The J gene is TRBJ1-1, the V gene TRBV7-2; D is unresolved. The germline CDR1 and CDR2 sequences are SGHTA and FQGNSA. The ends were cut back, 4 bases at V and 4 bases at J, with 10 bases in the middle. The CDR3 consists of 13 residues. CDR3 region: CASSSWKGTEAFF. CDR3 coding DNA: TGTGCCAGCAGCTCCTGGAAAGGCACTGAAGCTTTCTTT.

This clonotype is large. This chain connects TRBV10-2 to TRBJ1-2; 12 bases match TRBD1. V lost 6 bases and J lost 6; bases outside the gene matches: 5. Germline assignment: CDR1 WSHSY and CDR2 SAAADI. The CDR3 runs 14 residues. In DNA, the CDR3 is TGCGCCAGCAGCACCGGGACAGGGGGCAATGGCTACACCTTC. Its translation: CASSTGTGGNGYTF.

This clonotype was picked up many times. CDR3 DNA sequence: TGTGCCAGCAGCGCACTAGCGCCTACGAACACCGGGGAGCTGTTTTTT. Translation gives CASSALAPTNTGELFF. J is TRBJ2-2 and V is TRBV6-2 or TRBV6-3, with 7 bases matching TRBD2. From germline, CDR1 is MNHEY and CDR2 SVGEGT. J gave up 0 bases and V 6 bases, and 7 bases lay outside the gene matches. The CDR3 is 16 amino acids.

This clonotype is deemed medium-sized. The chain uses TRBV2 and TRBJ1-1; TRBD1 is a possible D gene (6 bases). The V and J ends lost 4 bases and 5 bases respectively, with 8 bases between them. The CDR3 extends over 12 amino acids. Germline values: CDR1 SNHLY, CDR2 FYNNEI. The CDR3, as DNA: TGTGCCAGCAGTGCAGGGGATACTGAAGCTTTCTTT. It encodes CASSAGDTEAFF.

This clonotype was counted only a few times. The chain joins TRBV7-6 to TRBJ2-7, with no clear D. In germline, CDR1 is SGHVS, CDR2 FNYEAQ. V lost 2 bases to trimming and J lost 5 bases, with 7 bases between them. The CDR3 spans 12 residues. The CDR3 nucleotides read TGTGCCAGCAGCTTAAGTCCGGACGAGCAGTACTTC. Protein sequence: CASSLSPDEQYF.

The genes are TRBV2 and TRBJ2-7, with D maybe TRBD2 (5 bases). V lost 2 bases and J lost 4, with 12 bases in between. The CDR3 has 14 residues. Germline V lookup: CDR1 SNHLY, CDR2 FYNNEI. CDR3 DNA sequence: TGTGCCAGCAGTGAACTGGGAGATGAATACGAGCAGTACTTC. It codes for CASSELGDEYEQYF.

Ten or more counts support this clonotype. The chain is built from TRBV12-3 or TRBV12-4 and TRBJ2-1, with 13 bases identical to TRBD2. V dropped 7 bases and J dropped 7; count of bases not matched to a gene: 7. The CDR3 runs 15 residues. CDR3 region: CASTELAGGRNEQFF. The CDR3 DNA reads TGTGCCAGCACCGAACTAGCGGGGGGGAGAAATGAGCAGTTCTTC.

CDR3 nucleotides: TGTGCCAGCACCCCCCGTGGCAATTCACCCCTCCACTTT. This sequence encodes CASTPRGNSPLHF. The rearrangement uses TRBV14 and TRBJ1-6; D gene ambiguous. Trimming stripped 7 bases from V and 7 bases from J, with 11 bases between. From germline, CDR1 is SGHDN and CDR2 FVKESK. This CDR3 contains 13 residues.

There are many counts of this clonotype. The V and J genes are TRBV5-6 and TRBJ1-5; tentative D call: TRBD1 (5 bases). CDR3 length equals 15 residues. With 4 bases removed from V and 3 bases from J, the gap between germline ends came to 14 bases. Germline V CDR1 and CDR2: SGHDT, YYEEEE. The DNA of the CDR3 is TGTGCCAGCAGCCACAGGACGGCCTACAATCAGCCCCAGCATTTT. Translated, it gives CASSHRTAYNQPQHF.

The table lists this clonotype with many counts. The V gene is TRBV7-9, the J gene TRBJ1-2; no clear D gene. With 1 base removed from V and 4 bases from J, the gap between germline ends came to 16 bases. In germline, CDR1 is SEHNR, CDR2 FQNEAQ (reference sequence). There are 16 residues in the CDR3. The CDR3 region has the DNA TGTGCCAGCAGCTTAGATTTAATACGAGGAACCTATGGCTACACCTTC. Encoded protein: CASSLDLIRGTYGYTF.

This clonotype ranks as medium-sized (0.01 to 0.1%). This chain uses TRBV3-1 with TRBJ1-2, with 8 bases fitting TRBD1. J was trimmed by 4 bases and V by 4 bases; bases with no gene match: 5. Per germline, CDR1 LGHDT and CDR2 YNNKEL (reference sequence). The CDR3 covers 14 residues. CDR3 in DNA: TGTGCCAGCAGCCCACAGACAGGGGTCTATGGCTACACCTTC. As protein: CASSPQTGVYGYTF. The whole variable domain, remainder taken from reference TRBV3-1 and TRBJ1-2, is DTAVSQTPKYLVTQMGNDKSIKCEQNLGHDTMYWYKQDSKKFLKIMFSYNNKELIINETVPNRFSPKSPDKAHLNLHINSLELGDSAVYFCASSPQTGVYGYTFGSGTRLTVV.

The rearrangement joins TRBV6-5 to TRBJ2-2; 14 bases are a match to TRBD2. From germline, CDR1 is MNHEY and CDR2 SVGAGI. V lost 0 bases, J lost 10 bases, and 4 bases stayed unmatched. The CDR3 sequence is 16 residues long. CDR3 coding DNA: TGTGCCAGCAGTTACTCACCGGGACTAGCGGGGGAGGAGCTGTTTTTT. It yields the protein CASSYSPGLAGEELFF.

This clonotype was detected only a few times. The chain recombines TRBV5-6 with TRBJ2-7; D may be TRBD1 (6 bases). V lost 2 bases and J lost 2, with 11 bases in between. Germline CDR1 and CDR2: SGHDT and YYEEEE. This CDR3 is built from 14 residues. CDR3 nucleotides: TGTGCCAGCAGCTTTGACAGGAGGACCTACGAGCAGTACTTC. It codes for CASSFDRRTYEQYF.

The chain joins TRBV7-8 to TRBJ1-1; 9 bases align to TRBD1. CDR3 size: 15 residues. Germline loops: CDR1 SGHVS, CDR2 FQNEAQ. The V segment lost 5 bases and the J segment 4 bases; nucleotides outside the gene matches: 8. The DNA of the CDR3 is TGTGCCAGCAGCCTACTACAGGGGGCGAGCACTGAAGCTTTCTTT. Protein sequence: CASSLLQGASTEAFF.

This chain's CDR3 is CASSLDRANYGYTF. CDR3 DNA: TGTGCCAGCAGCTTGGACAGGGCGAACTATGGCTACACCTTC. The chain joins TRBV13 to TRBJ1-2, with 8 bases matching TRBD1. The junction had 2 bases not matched to a gene; V was cut back by 3 bases and J by 2 bases. The CDR3 extends over 14 amino acids. The germline CDR1 and CDR2 sequences are PRHDT and FYEKMQ (reference sequence). Using reference TRBV13 and TRBJ1-2 for the parts outside the CDR3, the full variable domain is AAGVIQSPRHLIKEKRETATLKCYPIPRHDTVYWYQQGPGQDPQFLISFYEKMQSDKGSIPDRFSAQQFSDYHSELNMSSLELGDSALYFCASSLDRANYGYTFGSGTRLTVV.

In its sample, this clonotype ranks as medium-sized. V usage is TRBV20-1 and J usage is TRBJ1-3; the D is unclear. Germline lookup yields CDR1 DFQATT and CDR2 SNEGSKA (reference sequence). The CDR3 is 16 amino acids. V was trimmed by 6 bases and J by 0 bases, leaving 18 bases between them. In DNA, the CDR3 is TGCAGTGCCCCCCAACCTAGCCGGGGCTCTGGAAACACCATATATTTT. Its protein is CSAPQPSRGSGNTIYF.

For this clonotype: A read error is possible here, since a much larger clone lies one base away. A read error is likely, as this CDR3 ends without the conserved phenylalanine or tryptophan. J is TRBJ1-4 and V is TRBV4-1; perhaps TRBD1 as D (5 bases). From germline, CDR1 is MGHRA and CDR2 YSYEKL. The length of the CDR3 is 13 residues. V was clipped by 6 bases and J by 5 bases, with 10 bases between them. For the CDR3, the DNA is TGCGCCAGCAGTACTACAGGAAATGAAAAACTGTTTATT. Translated, it gives CASSTTGNEKLFI.

This clonotype has just one count. The V gene is TRBV12-3 or TRBV12-4, the J gene TRBJ2-7, with D possibly called TRBD1 or TRBD2 (6 bases each). The CDR3 is 14 amino acids. V dropped 3 bases and J dropped 2 bases, with 11 bases sitting between them. As DNA, the CDR3 is TGTGCCAGCAGTTTCGGGGGCTATGCCTACGAGCAGTACTTC. Its translation is CASSFGGYAYEQYF.

The V gene is TRBV30, the J gene TRBJ1-4; D perhaps matches TRBD1 (5 bases). Germline V gene sequence: CDR1 GTSNPN, CDR2 SVGIG (reference sequence). CDR3 length: 16 residues. V gave up 0 bases and J gave up 4 bases, with 15 bases separating them. The chain's CDR3 is CAWSVQGTALNEKLFF. CDR3 in DNA: TGTGCCTGGAGTGTCCAAGGGACTGCACTTAATGAAAAACTGTTTTTT.

This clonotype has a count of ten or more. V is TRBV11-2 and J is TRBJ1-1; maybe TRBD1 (6 bases). Germline CDR1 and CDR2: SGHAT and FQNNGV. The CDR3 is 16 residues long. Trimming stripped 5 bases from V and 1 base from J, with 17 bases between. This chain's CDR3 is CASSHFVRGQNTEAFF. The CDR3 DNA reads TGTGCCAGCAGCCACTTCGTCCGGGGGCAGAACACTGAAGCTTTCTTT. Full variable domain (remainder filled in from reference TRBV11-2 and TRBJ1-1): EAGVAQSPRYKIIEKRQSVAFWCNPISGHATLYWYQQILGQGPKLLIQFQNNGVVDDSQLPKDRFSAERLKGVDSTLKIQPAKLEDSAVYLCASSHFVRGQNTEAFFGQGTRLTVV.

In DNA form, the CDR3 reads TGTGCCAGCAGCCAACAACACGGAGCCGCTCCGAACACCGGGGAGCTGTTTTTT. It yields the protein CASSQQHGAAPNTGELFF. This chain links TRBV4-2 with TRBJ2-2, with D unresolved. CDR1 and CDR2 (germline): LGHNA, YNFKEQ. V lost 2 bases to trimming and J lost 0 bases, with 16 bases between them. The CDR3 contains 18 residues.

Many counts were recorded for this clonotype. The chain couples TRBV7-2 to TRBJ2-4, with TRBD1 matching over 10 bases. V shed 6 bases and J 2 bases; nucleotides not matched to a gene: 16. This CDR3 has 19 residues. The germline V gene has CDR1 SGHTA and CDR2 FQGNSA. Here the CDR3 reads CASRLWDRGRGGSKNIQYF. The CDR3 DNA sequence: TGTGCCAGCAGGCTATGGGACAGGGGACGGGGTGGGTCCAAAAACATTCAGTACTTC.

This clonotype was picked up many times. J is TRBJ1-4 and V is TRBV4-1; a weak D match, TRBD1 (5 bases). Trimming pared 6 bases from V and 11 bases from J, leaving 19 bases between. The CDR3 has 14 residues. The V gene's germline CDR1 is MGHRA and CDR2 YSYEKL. The DNA of the CDR3 is TGCGCCAGCAGACCAGACAGCCGCGACGGGAAACTGTTTTTT. The encoded protein is CASRPDSRDGKLFF.